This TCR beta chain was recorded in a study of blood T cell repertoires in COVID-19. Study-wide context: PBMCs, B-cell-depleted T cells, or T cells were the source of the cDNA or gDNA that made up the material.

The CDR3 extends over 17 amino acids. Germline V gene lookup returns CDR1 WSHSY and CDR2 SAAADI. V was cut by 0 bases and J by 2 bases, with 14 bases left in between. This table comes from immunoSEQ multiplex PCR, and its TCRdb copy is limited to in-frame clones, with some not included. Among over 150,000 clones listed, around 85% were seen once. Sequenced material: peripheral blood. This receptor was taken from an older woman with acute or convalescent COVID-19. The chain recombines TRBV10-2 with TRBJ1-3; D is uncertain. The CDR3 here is CASSESQSGYTGNTIYF. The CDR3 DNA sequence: TGCGCCAGCAGTGAGTCCCAGTCGGGGTATACTGGAAACACCATATATTTT.